This T cell receptor (beta chain) was identified during a study of CXCR3-negative and CXCR3-positive naive CD8 T cells. 5' RACE with UMI labels generated the TRB cDNA libraries. From the 5' RACE reads, TCRdb lists one entry per CDR3 protein and no DNA. Its clone listing holds over 150,000 distinct CDR3 sequences. CD45RO-CCR7+CD27+CD95- was the phenotype of naive CD8+ T cells. A remark on this clonotype: Its antigen remains unidentified.

The CDR3 loop spans 15 amino acids. The germline V gene has CDR1 LNHNV and CDR2 YYDKDF (reference sequence). Study findings and constraints: Comparably high diversity was seen in both naive subsets, and much lower diversity in memory CD8+ cells. Against CXCR3-negative naive cells, CXCR3-positive naive cells showed more hydrophobic TRB CDR3s. Both naive subsets, CXCR3-negative and CXCR3-positive, displayed similar TRBV-TRBJ usage, unlike memory cells.

This rearrangement joins TRBV15 to TRBJ1-5; TCRdb returns TRBD1, unconfirmable since there is no DNA. The receptor comes from a human donor in good health. Some clones in this sample may be carry-over from other donors' samples. Material for sequencing was naive CXCR3+ CD8+ T cells from blood. Regarding subset: CD45RO-CCR7+CD27+CD95- naive CD8+ T cells expressing CXCR3 (TNR3+). The CDR3 sequence is CATSRDWGQPQPQHF.